The present entry profiles one TCR beta chain with its context. Trimming took 4 bases from V and 10 from J, leaving 12 bases between them. Germline V CDR1 and CDR2: SGDLS, YYNGEE. CDR3 length: 12 residues. These data belong to a study of control samples from healthy donors and cancer patients. Assay used: immunoSEQ multiplex PCR; TCRdb lists only in-frame clones, some missing. The sample has 61,000 or so clones; around 90% are singletons. The clonotype was recovered from a man between 60 and 70 years old with colorectal cancer. Sequencing was carried out using PBMCs. The chain carries TRBV9 and TRBJ2-1, with D perhaps matching TRBD2 (5 bases). This CDR3 is CASSPRGLEQFF. CDR3 bases: TGTGCCAGCAGCCCCCGCGGGCTGGAGCAGTTCTTC.